The 3 T cell receptor beta chains in this list originate from one sample, sequenced in a study of blood T cell repertoires in COVID-19. Sequenced by immunoSEQ multiplex PCR; TCRdb stores in-frame clones only, minus some. Here the sample spans about 160,000 clones, just over 90% being singletons. Source material: peripheral blood. Every receptor here comes from a man between 18 and 35 years old with acute or convalescent COVID-19.

Of note for this clone: Other nucleotide sequences from this sample produce the same CDR3. This rearrangement joins TRBV20-1 to TRBJ2-5; D remains unclear. The V gene's germline CDR1 is DFQATT and CDR2 SNEGSKA (reference sequence). The V and J ends lost 4 bases and 5 bases respectively, with 5 bases between them. The CDR3 sequence is 10 residues long. This chain's CDR3 is CSAIRETQYF. The CDR3 nucleotides are TGCAGTGCTATCCGGGAGACCCAGTACTTC.

This chain uses TRBV10-3 with TRBJ1-2; D is perhaps TRBD1 (6 bases). Trimming stripped 2 bases from V and 3 bases from J, with 7 bases between. CDR1 is ENHRY, CDR2 SYGVKD, per germline. CDR3 length: 13 amino acids. CDR3 amino acids: CAISERTDYGYTF. The CDR3 nucleotides read TGTGCCATCAGTGAGAGGACAGACTATGGCTACACCTTC.

The rearrangement uses TRBV14 and TRBJ1-3; maybe TRBD1 (6 bases). The CDR3 has 15 residues. Trimming left V 4 bases short and J 0 bases short, with 10 bases between. Looked up from germline, CDR1 is SGHDN and CDR2 is FVKESK. CDR3 in amino acids: CASSPGQFSGNTIYF. The CDR3 coding sequence is TGTGCCAGCAGCCCCGGACAGTTCTCTGGAAACACCATATATTTT.